Listed here are 14 T cell receptor beta chains from one sample, sequenced in a study of blood T cell repertoires in COVID-19. The method was immunoSEQ multiplex PCR; TCRdb's version includes in-frame clones alone and lacks a portion of them. Of about 88,000 clones in the sample, approximately 91% were seen once. Sample: peripheral blood. The receptors were gathered from a woman of 80 years or more with acute or convalescent COVID-19.

V and J are TRBV25-1 and TRBJ2-3, with D perhaps matching TRBD2 (6 bases). V was pared by 6 bases and J by 3 bases, with 13 bases between. Germline values: CDR1 MGHDK, CDR2 SYGVNS. CDR3 length: 14 residues. This chain's CDR3 is CASRGGIYTDTQYF. CDR3 nucleotide sequence: TGTGCCAGCAGGGGGGGAATCTATACAGATACGCAGTATTTT.

This clone was observed a few times. This rearrangement joins TRBV4-3 to TRBJ1-6; TRBD1 is a possible D gene (5 bases). The ends were cut back, 1 base at V and 6 bases at J, with 10 bases in the middle. This CDR3 region has 15 residues. The germline V gene has CDR1 LGHNA and CDR2 YSLEER. The CDR3 region is CASSQARALNSPLHF. Written as DNA, the CDR3 is TGCGCCAGCAGCCAAGCCAGGGCCCTTAATTCACCCCTCCACTTT.

This clone was seen only a few times. Other DNA sequences within the sample encode an identical CDR3. This chain links TRBV19 with TRBJ1-5; D possibly corresponds to TRBD1 (5 bases). Per the germline V gene, CDR1 is LNHDA and CDR2 is SQIVND (reference sequence). V was clipped by 5 bases and J by 0 bases, with 11 bases between them. The CDR3 is made up of 15 amino acids. The chain's CDR3 is CASSGRGGSNQPQHF. CDR3 nucleotide sequence: TGTGCCAGTAGTGGGCGGGGGGGTAGCAATCAGCCCCAGCATTTT.

This clone was seen more than once but under ten times. The CDR3 DNA follows: TGTGCCAGCAGCTTAGTACCTAGCGGGAGGAATAATGAGCAGTTCTTC. It yields the protein CASSLVPSGRNNEQFF. The V gene is TRBV7-2, the J gene TRBJ2-1; 11 nucleotides agree with TRBD2. In germline, CDR1 is SGHTA, CDR2 FQGNSA. The CDR3 is 16 residues long. The ends lost 1 base at V and 7 bases at J; junction bases unmatched: 6.

The V call is TRBV30, the J call TRBJ1-6; D is unclear. CDR1 GTSNPN and CDR2 SVGIG come from the germline V gene (reference sequence). Trimming left V 0 bases short and J 14 bases short, with 11 bases between. CDR3 length: 12 amino acids. CDR3 protein: CAWSVTRISLHF. The CDR3 DNA sequence: TGTGCCTGGAGTGTAACTAGGATTTCCCTCCACTTT. The whole variable domain, filled in from reference TRBV30 and TRBJ1-6, reads SQTIHQWPATLVQPVGSPLSLECTVEGTSNPNLYWYRQAAGRGLQLLFYSVGIGQISSEVPQNLSASRPQDRQFILSSKKLLLSDSGFYLCAWSVTRISLHFGNGTRLTVT.

The chain couples TRBV5-1 to TRBJ2-2, with 10 bases lining up with TRBD1. Germline-derived CDR1 and CDR2 are SGHRS and YFSETQ. The junction had 7 bases not matched to a gene; V was cut back by 4 bases and J by 7 bases. CDR3 size: 15 residues. The chain's CDR3 is CASSPRGTGVGELFF. The CDR3, as DNA: TGCGCCAGCAGCCCGAGGGGGACAGGGGTCGGGGAGCTGTTTTTT.

The chain recombines TRBV5-1 with TRBJ2-5; 7 bases agree with TRBD2. This CDR3 spans 14 amino acids. V was pared by 0 bases and J by 5 bases, with 4 bases of the junction left unmatched. Germline CDR1 SGHRS, CDR2 YFSETQ. The CDR3 protein is CASSLAGTKETQYF. CDR3 nucleotides: TGCGCCAGCAGCTTGGCGGGGACTAAGGAGACCCAGTACTTC.

As DNA, the CDR3 is TGTGCCAGCAACATTCGACAGGGCCCCACAGATACGCAGTATTTT. Translated: CASNIRQGPTDTQYF. This chain uses TRBV6-5 with TRBJ2-3, with 7 bases fitting TRBD1. The CDR3 is 15 residues long. Losses at the gene ends were 7 bases for V and 2 bases for J; bases not matched to a gene: 9. The germline V gene has CDR1 MNHEY and CDR2 SVGAGI.

J is TRBJ2-5 and V is TRBV2; TRBD1 matches at 7 bases. The CDR3 runs to 13 residues. CDR1 is SNHLY and CDR2 is FYNNEI in the germline V gene. Trimming cost V 8 bases and J 5 bases; bases outside gene matches: 8. CDR3 sequence reads: CASRDSLGETQYF. CDR3 in DNA: TGTGCCAGCCGGGACAGCCTCGGGGAGACCCAGTACTTC.

The rearrangement links TRBV7-3 to TRBJ2-1; a possible D gene is TRBD1 (6 bases). The V end was cut by 5 bases, the J end by 8 bases, with 22 bases between. Germline V gene lookup returns CDR1 SGHTA and CDR2 FQGTGA. This CDR3 spans 16 amino acids. DNA for the CDR3: TGTGCCAGCAGCCCCACACCCGGAACACAGGGCCATGAGCAGTTCTTC. This encodes CASSPTPGTQGHEQFF.

The J gene is TRBJ2-7, the V gene TRBV28, with TRBD2 identical over 13 bases. The CDR3 contains 15 residues. V trimming: 6 bases; J trimming: 4 bases; junction bases outside the gene matches: 6. The germline V gene encodes CDR1 MDHEN and CDR2 SYDVKM. CDR3 residues: CASRAGLAGVYEQYF. In DNA, the CDR3 is TGTGCCAGCAGAGCCGGACTAGCGGGAGTTTACGAGCAGTACTTC.

The V call is TRBV7-9, the J call TRBJ2-7; D may be TRBD2 (7 bases). The CDR3 is 15 amino acids. The V gene lost 1 base and the J gene lost 2 bases, with 12 bases spanning the gap. Germline values: CDR1 SEHNR, CDR2 FQNEAQ (reference sequence). This CDR3 reads CASSLVGGGTYEQYF. The CDR3 DNA follows: TGTGCCAGCAGCTTAGTAGGGGGAGGGACCTACGAGCAGTACTTC.

The chain uses TRBV2 and TRBJ2-2; 13 bases map to TRBD2. This CDR3 has 16 residues. V lost 7 bases, J lost 4 bases, and 6 bases stayed unmatched. Germline V CDR1 and CDR2: SNHLY, FYNNEI. CDR3 loop: CASKLAGGPTTGELFF. The DNA for the CDR3 is TGTGCCAGCAAACTAGCGGGAGGGCCGACCACCGGGGAGCTGTTTTTT.

The CDR3 DNA reads TGTGCCTGGAGTAAGGGACTAGCGGGAGTTAATGAGCAGTTCTTC. Amino acids: CAWSKGLAGVNEQFF. The chain couples TRBV30 to TRBJ2-1, with TRBD2 identical over 14 bases. The CDR3 contains 15 residues. V lost 2 bases, J lost 7 bases, and 4 bases stayed unmatched. In germline, CDR1 is GTSNPN, CDR2 SVGIG (reference sequence).